These 11 T cell receptor beta chains were sequenced from one sample in a study of vaccination effects on CD4 cells after COVID-19. Profiling relied on immunoSEQ multiplex PCR, and the TCRdb table lists in-frame clones only, not all of them. The sample has roughly 61,000 clones; approximately 80% are singletons. Their antigens remain unidentified. Antigen-specific CD4+ T cells were expanded (with viral peptide pools) by the ViraFEST assay ahead of sequencing. The culture ran for under eleven days, and then CD4+ T cells were isolated. The specimen comprised CD4+ T cells from PBMCs cultured with HCoV-229E spike peptides, sampled before COVID-19 vaccination. The source of these receptors is a human donor who received a COVID-19 vaccine.

The chain combines TRBV5-5 with TRBJ1-2, with D tentatively TRBD1 (6 bases). CDR1 and CDR2 (germline): SGHKS, YYEKEE (reference sequence). V was pared by 4 bases and J by 6 bases, with 22 bases between. The CDR3 is 16 amino acids. DNA of the CDR3: TGTGCCAGCAGCCAATTTCCGGGACAAACATTGGATGGCTACACCTTC. Encoded protein: CASSQFPGQTLDGYTF.

This chain connects TRBV29-1 to TRBJ1-1; TRBD1 might be the D (5 bases). Trimming cost V 4 bases and J 1 base, with 16 bases left between them. CDR1 is SQVTM, CDR2 ANQGSEA, per germline. This CDR3 has 15 amino acids. The CDR3, as DNA: TGCAGCGTTGCCGGGACCTCTAACGGGAACACTGAAGCTTTCTTT. Amino acid sequence: CSVAGTSNGNTEAFF. The full variable domain, its missing parts supplied by reference TRBV29-1 and TRBJ1-1, is SAVISQKPSRDICQRGTSLTIQCQVDSQVTMMFWYRQQPGQSLTLIATANQGSEATYESGFVIDKFPISRPNLTFSTLTVSNMSPEDSSIYLCSVAGTSNGNTEAFFGQGTRLTVV.

This clone was seen more than once but under ten times. The chain has TRBV3-1 (or the pseudogene TRBV3-2) and TRBJ2-2; a possible D gene is TRBD1 (5 bases). The V end lost 0 bases, the J end lost 6 bases, and 14 bases lay between the germline ends. Per the germline V gene, CDR1 is LGHDT and CDR2 is YNNKEL (reference sequence). The CDR3 totals 16 residues. The CDR3 reads CASSQDWGRAAGELFF. The CDR3 DNA reads as TGTGCCAGCAGCCAAGATTGGGGCAGGGCTGCCGGGGAGCTGTTTTTT.

This clone was seen a few times. V gene TRBV2 combines with J gene TRBJ1-4; 10 nucleotides line up with TRBD1. The CDR3 is 16 residues long. Per germline, CDR1 SNHLY and CDR2 FYNNEI. Trimming at V came to 9 bases and at J to 7 bases, leaving 14 bases not matched to a gene. The CDR3 DNA follows: TGTGCCAGAAAGGTCCCGGGACAGGGGCCGGGTGAAAAACTGTTTTTT. It is translated as CARKVPGQGPGEKLFF.

V gene TRBV9 combines with J gene TRBJ1-2, with 8 nucleotides matching TRBD1. This CDR3 spans 13 amino acids. V lost 5 bases to trimming and J lost 3 bases; unmatched junction nucleotides: 3. Germline CDR1 SGDLS, CDR2 YYNGEE. CDR3 sequence: CASSPQGDYGYTF. The DNA of the CDR3 is TGTGCCAGCAGTCCACAGGGGGACTATGGCTACACCTTC.

This chain connects TRBV11-3 to TRBJ2-1, with TRBD2 matching 8 bases. The V segment lost 7 bases and the J segment 0 bases; nucleotides outside the gene matches: 14. This CDR3 is built from 18 residues. Looked up from germline, CDR1 is SGHNT and CDR2 is YENEEA. The CDR3 bases are TGTGCCAGCAACTTCATCATAGCGGGGCGAATCTCCTACAATGAGCAGTTCTTC. It translates to CASNFIIAGRISYNEQFF.

V gene TRBV2 combines with J gene TRBJ1-4; 8 bases map to TRBD1. The CDR3 covers 15 residues. J gave up 0 bases and V 7 bases, and 4 bases lay outside the gene matches. Germline V gene lookup returns CDR1 SNHLY and CDR2 FYNNEI. Here the CDR3 reads CASTQQGATNEKLFF. CDR3 nucleotides: TGTGCCAGCACTCAACAGGGGGCAACTAATGAAAAACTGTTTTTT.

The table lists this clone with a few counts. The chain employs TRBV30 and TRBJ1-2, with D uncertain. Germline CDR1 reads GTSNPN; CDR2 reads SVGIG (reference sequence). The CDR3 length is 11 residues. V was clipped by 3 bases and J by 13 bases, with 15 bases between them. CDR3 bases: TGTGCCTGGAGCGACGGGCGCTTAACCACCTTC. Translating it yields CAWSDGRLTTF.

The chain employs TRBV5-4 and TRBJ1-3; 8 bases match TRBD1. Germline CDR1 is SGHNT and CDR2 is YYREEE (reference sequence). The CDR3 spans 14 residues. CDR3 DNA sequence: TGTGCATCCAGCCCAGGGGGCACTGGAAACACCATATATTTT. Its protein product is CASSPGGTGNTIYF.

V usage is TRBV30 and J usage is TRBJ2-3; D ambiguous. The germline CDR1 and CDR2 sequences are GTSNPN and SVGIG (reference sequence). This CDR3 has 13 amino acids. Trimming removed 1 base at V and 3 bases at J, with 8 bases between. In DNA, the CDR3 is TGTGCCTGGAGTGGGCAGCTTACAGATACGCAGTATTTT. Encoded protein: CAWSGQLTDTQYF.

This chain uses TRBV2 with TRBJ2-3, with D unclear. V gave up 2 bases and J gave up 0 bases, with 6 bases separating them. This CDR3 is 14 amino acids long. CDR1 and CDR2 (germline): SNHLY, FYNNEI. This chain's CDR3 is CASSETYSTDTQYF. In nucleotides, the CDR3 is TGTGCCAGCAGTGAAACCTATAGCACAGATACGCAGTATTTT.